These 3 T cell receptor beta chains originate from one sample sequenced in a study of PD-L1 blockade in urothelial cancer. The table came from immunoSEQ multiplex PCR; TCRdb's copy has only in-frame clones and leaves some out. The sample shows about 91,000 clones, roughly 80% of them seen only once. The sample's time point: peripheral blood 6 weeks after treatment start. Sequencing used PBMCs, obtained around atezolizumab (anti-PD-L1) treatment. The receptors derive from a man between 65 and 80 years old with urothelial cancer.

V and J are TRBV27 and TRBJ1-1, with D perhaps TRBD1 (5 bases). Trimming took 5 bases from V and 1 from J, leaving 11 bases between them. In germline, CDR1 is MNHEY, CDR2 SMNVEV (reference sequence). The CDR3 spans 14 residues. The CDR3 loop reads CASSRYGGNTEAFF. In DNA form, the CDR3 reads TGTGCCAGCAGTCGTTACGGGGGGAACACTGAAGCTTTCTTT.

This chain links TRBV19 with TRBJ1-2, with 11 bases lining up with TRBD1. CDR1 is LNHDA and CDR2 is SQIVND in the germline V gene (reference sequence). This CDR3 has 17 amino acids. The ends lost 6 bases at V and 2 bases at J; junction bases unmatched: 11. The DNA for the CDR3 is TGTGCCAGTAGGCACATCGGCGGGACAGGGGGGAACTATGGCTACACCTTC. Its protein product is CASRHIGGTGGNYGYTF.

The chain uses TRBV6-5 and TRBJ1-6; possible D gene TRBD1, 6 bases. With 5 bases removed from V and 7 bases from J, the gap between germline ends came to 15 bases. This CDR3 has 15 residues. Germline V lookup: CDR1 MNHEY, CDR2 SVGAGI. CDR3 in amino acids: CASSQAGEKNSPLHF. In DNA, the CDR3 is TGTGCCAGCAGTCAGGCAGGGGAGAAGAATTCACCCCTCCACTTT.